Given below is one T cell receptor beta chain in context. The CDR3 spans 14 residues. The germline V gene encodes CDR1 SGHRS and CDR2 YFSETQ. Trimming took 1 base from V and 7 from J; bases not matched to a gene: 2. This specimen belongs to a study of blood T cell repertoires in COVID-19. Method: immunoSEQ multiplex PCR; TCRdb's copy keeps in-frame clones and lacks some. The sample includes roughly 120,000 clones, around 86% of them seen just once. What was sequenced was peripheral blood. The origin of this receptor is a woman aged 70-85 years with acute or convalescent COVID-19. This rearrangement joins TRBV5-1 to TRBJ1-6; TRBD1 matches 7 bases. The CDR3 coding sequence is TGCGCCAGCAGCTTGACAGGGGAGAATTCACCCCTCCACTTT. It encodes CASSLTGENSPLHF.